This TCR beta chain was profiled in a study of T cell repertoires in cytomegalovirus infection. Background on the study: Recently described HLA-C-restricted plus well-studied HLA-B-restricted CMV epitopes were used. Shared public TCR beta signatures pointed to both CMV infection and a matching HLA type.

TCRdb re-analysed the reads in MiXCR, keeping a single row per CDR3 protein. Of about 350,000 distinct CDR3 sequences in the sample, 34% were seen once. This clonotype was counted between two and nine times. What it recognizes is unknown. This CDR3 contains 17 residues. The V end lost 5 bases, the J end lost 3 bases, and 23 bases lay between the germline ends. Germline V gives CDR1 SGHTA, CDR2 FQGNSA. The gene calls are TRBV7-2 and TRBJ2-7; a possible D gene is TRBD2 (5 bases). The clonotype originates from a human donor in good health (CMV status not recorded). Some clones in this sample may be carry-over from other donors' samples. The material sequenced was cultured PBMCs, taken from culture after CMV antigen stimulation. The CDR3 sequence is CASSHPTRDSLDYEQYF. Written as DNA, the CDR3 is TGTGCCAGCAGCCATCCGACCCGGGATTCTTTGGACTACGAGCAGTACTTC.